Listed here is a single TCR beta chain. Its antigen remains undetermined. Base qualities were left out, and no much larger clone turns up one base away. From cysteine to phenylalanine, the CDR3 is 15 amino acids long. Only the CDR3 part of the read is kept: 45 bases, read in frame from the first base. Based on the germline V gene, the CDR1 and CDR2 sequences are ENHRY and SYGVKD. Trimmed from V: 6 bases; trimmed from J: 4 bases; junction bases lacking a gene match: 4. Libraries were made using multiplex PCR. Sequencing was carried out with an Illumina HiSeq 4000. iRepertoire HTBI primers and Arm-PCR amplification of CDR3 regions were used to construct TCR beta libraries. PCR products were gel purified before sequencing. On the authors' methods: Across samples, roughly 60 TRBV and 14 TRBJ segments were identified and used for gene usage analysis of CDR3 amino acid clonotypes. Filtered high-quality paired reads were merged into contigs using COPE and FqMerger. BLAST was used to align contigs to IMGT TRBV, TRBD and TRBJ reference genes, and CDR3 was defined according to IMGT. Any clonotype with a frequency above 0.1% was counted as a highly expanded clone. Repertoire diversity was measured by Shannon entropy, and V-J evenness by the Gini coefficient. Clonotypes shared by more than one individual were considered public. TCRdb passed the public sequencing reads through fastp at Q25 and MiXCR, retaining productive beta sequences. Rows with a matching CDR3 protein are joined into one entry that keeps the most common DNA and genes. It is TCRdb's table, rather than the study itself, that gives the V and J calls and clone size. This sample has a few hundred thousand distinct CDR3 sequences in its table, and 12% of those were observed once. Jointly, the top ten make up approximately 17% of the sample.

The label giving this sample's time point can be read as: newly diagnosed GD, antithyroid drugs for less than 3 months. For both TCR sequencing and RNA sequencing, RNA was extracted from PBMCs using TRIzol. Graves' disease was diagnosed according to American Thyroid Association guidelines. Patients for the study were recruited at an endocrinology department in Xi'an, China. Each patient gave approximately 9 milliliters of peripheral blood, collected in an EDTA anticoagulant tube. PBMCs were isolated by Ficoll Paque Plus density gradient separation without further T cell sorting. An Agilent 2100 Bioanalyzer and agarose gel were used to assess RNA quality, and a NanoDrop 2000 was used to measure RNA concentration. The sample belongs to a study of regulatory T cells in long-lasting Graves disease (dated by TCRdb to the early 2020s). With respect to the entire study: Antithyroid drugs had been taken for less than 3 months by newly diagnosed Graves' disease patients. Peripheral blood TCR sequencing and RNA sequencing compared persistent Graves' disease patients with newly diagnosed Graves' disease patients. The study took place in China and was registered as a clinical trial. A total of around 35 samples underwent TCR sequencing: about 13 from persistent and roughly 20 from newly diagnosed Graves' disease patients.

Summary of the overall study and its limitations: Peripheral blood alone was examined, since thyroid tissue, which constituted the primary lesion, could not be accessed. TRBV28, TRBJ1-2 and TRBJ2-5 were preferentially used in persistent disease, while TRBV20-1 and TRBJ2-1 were favored in newly diagnosed disease. Compared with newly diagnosed patients, patients with persistent Graves' disease had lower TCR Shannon entropy and fewer highly expanded clones, which suggests clonal expansion. Only the TCR beta chain was sequenced and analyzed. The authors acknowledged the small sample size as a limitation that may reduce accuracy. Persistent patients shared more public clonotypes among themselves (2,741) than newly diagnosed patients did (roughly 910).

This same sample was also taken into another study, of T cells in Graves' hyperthyroidism and ophthalmopathy. As that second study puts it: Graves' hyperthyroidism was defined as stable when no progression to ophthalmopathy occurred over 18 months of follow-up. Hyperthyroidism patients were aged 18 to 65 years and newly diagnosed, with disease duration of less than 2 months. The study excluded patients with uncontrolled infections, other autoimmune diseases, pregnancy or lactation. Diagnoses relied on clinical symptoms, serum thyroxine and TRAb, thyroid ultrasound and orbital computed tomography. The first round of RT-PCR for the TCR CDR3 was performed with the HTBI primer set and the Qiagen OneStep RT-PCR kit. Most expanded thyroid clonotypes (frequency above 0.001) were also detected in blood, a finding suggesting that blood repertoires may reflect thyroid immune responses. Ophthalmopathy was separated from stable hyperthyroidism by a 13 V-J signature model, with 85% to 90% sensitivity and about 81% specificity obtained in cross-validation and 80%/75% obtained in testing. During validation, the model predicted progression to ophthalmopathy a median of approximately 7 months ahead of onset, with around 65% sensitivity and about 75% specificity. To identify distinguishing TCR V-J signatures, a discovery cohort of about 95 patients was used, comprising 43 with Graves' ophthalmopathy and around 60 with stable Graves' hyperthyroidism. An independent validation cohort of around 20 hyperthyroidism patients and approximately 15 patients who later progressed to ophthalmopathy tested prospective prediction of ophthalmopathy. The 75 to 100 discovery patients were randomly divided into training and test sets at a 7:3 ratio. Thyroid tissue and blood T-cell repertoires from several Graves' hyperthyroidism patients were also compared in the study. Following sampling, methimazole starting at 30 mg daily was given to hyperthyroidism patients, and high-dose intravenous methylprednisolone was given to ophthalmopathy patients. Libraries were constructed in a second round of multiplex PCR, after which size selection and purification were carried out. Sequencing of the libraries was done on an Illumina HiSeq2000 using paired-end 100 bp reads. SOAPnuke was used to process the raw data, removing reads that contained adapters or uncalled bases, had a mean Phred below 15, or lacked an exact match to the constant primer or identifier. High-quality paired reads were merged with COPE v1.2.5, and unique nucleotide sequences were defined as clonotypes. MiTCR v1.1 was used to align the clonotypes against IMGT TRBV, TRBD and TRBJ reference segments. The analysis was restricted to V-J combinations with a frequency above 0.0001, which together covered over 99% of the repertoires. A TCS score was defined as the ratio of F50 (clonal expansion) to E x V (chaos), with BLOSUM62-based TCRdist applied between CDR3 peptides within each V-J. Welch's t-statistics and random forest reduced around 510 V-J features to around 14, which were used in a naive Bayes classifier (R e1071). Sample size was not statistically predetermined, and investigators were not blinded to group allocation. The paper reports TCR Vbeta CDR3 sequencing of some 140 peripheral blood samples: under 45 ophthalmopathy, about 75 hyperthyroidism and about 17 progressor patients.

This specimen was peripheral blood mononuclear cells (PBMCs), taken at new diagnosis, from a patient treated with antithyroid drugs. This sequence originates from a woman aged 18-29 years with Graves disease. Donor details come from another sample of the same person, matched by shared clones. Rearrangement joined TRBV10-3 to TRBJ2-2, and 11 junction bases match TRBD2. The CDR3 protein: CAIRLTSGGTGELFF. The nucleotide sequence reads TGTGCCATCAGACTAACTAGCGGGGGCACCGGGGAGCTGTTTTTT.